The source of this T cell receptor (beta chain) is a study of naive and memory T cell subsets. Study-wide findings and caveats: This RNA-based method may be sensitive to activation-related transcript changes.

The CDR3 has 14 amino acids. Germline V CDR1 and CDR2: SEHNR, FQNEAQ (reference sequence). V was clipped by 1 base and J by 3 bases, with 10 bases between them. The SP2 primer and nested alpha and beta constant region primers amplified ligated cDNA in four rounds. For blood and skin samples, reverse transcription used TCR alpha and beta constant primers. TCRdb used MiXCR to reprocess the 5' RACE reads, holding one entry per CDR3 protein. The table has about 62,000 distinct CDR3 sequences, under 10% seen once. The library had UMIs added by 3' ligation of an oligonucleotide to TCR cDNA. Adult healthy volunteers gave 2.5 ml peripheral blood for whole-blood RNA. This clonotype has just a few counts. The antigen remains undetermined.

This TCR came from a female donor in good health. The V and J genes are TRBV7-9 and TRBJ2-7, with D possibly matching TRBD2 (5 bases). The chain's CDR3 is CASSLESRDYEQYF. In DNA, the CDR3 is TGTGCCAGCAGCTTAGAGTCGAGGGACTACGAGCAGTACTTC.